This TCR beta chain was captured in a study of blood T cell repertoires in COVID-19. The wider study: Italy, Spain and the United States were the sources of the convalescent and acute COVID-19 samples. Nucleic acid was either cDNA or gDNA, and it came from T cells, B-cell-depleted T cells, or PBMCs.

Germline V gives CDR1 LGHNA, CDR2 YNFKEQ. After removal of 1 base from V and 7 bases from J, the junction contained 7 bases not matched to a gene. This CDR3 is built from 15 residues. Data came from immunoSEQ multiplex PCR; TCRdb stores just in-frame clones and leaves some out. The sample holds under 130,000 clones; 70% to 90% are singletons and the top ten take approximately 3.5%. The receptor comes from a human donor in a cohort sampled during active COVID-19. Sequenced input: peripheral blood. This rearrangement joins TRBV4-2 to TRBJ2-1; 7 bases match TRBD2. The DNA of the CDR3 is TGTGCCAGCAGCCAAGTAGGGCGGGAGAATAATGAGCAGTTCTTC. It codes for CASSQVGRENNEQFF.